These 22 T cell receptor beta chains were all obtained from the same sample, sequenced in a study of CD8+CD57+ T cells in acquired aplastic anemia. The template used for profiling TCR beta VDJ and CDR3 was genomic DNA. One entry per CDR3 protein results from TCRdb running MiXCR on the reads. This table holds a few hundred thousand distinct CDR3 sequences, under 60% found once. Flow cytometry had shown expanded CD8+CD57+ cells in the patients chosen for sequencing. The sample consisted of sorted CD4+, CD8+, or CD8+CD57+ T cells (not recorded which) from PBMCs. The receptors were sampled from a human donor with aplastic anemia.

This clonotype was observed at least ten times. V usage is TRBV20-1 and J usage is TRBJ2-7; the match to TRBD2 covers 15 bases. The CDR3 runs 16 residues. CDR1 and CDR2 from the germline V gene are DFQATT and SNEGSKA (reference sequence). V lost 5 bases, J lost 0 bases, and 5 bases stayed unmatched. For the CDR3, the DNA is TGCAGTGCTTCCGGGACTAGCGGGGGGAGCTCCTACGAGCAGTACTTC. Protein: CSASGTSGGSSYEQYF.

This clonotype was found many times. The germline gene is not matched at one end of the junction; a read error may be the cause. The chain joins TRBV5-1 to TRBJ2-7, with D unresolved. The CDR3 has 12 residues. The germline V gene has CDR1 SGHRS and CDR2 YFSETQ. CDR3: CASSLDGYEQYF. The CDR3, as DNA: TGTGCCAGCAGTTTAGATGGCTACGAGCAGTACTTC.

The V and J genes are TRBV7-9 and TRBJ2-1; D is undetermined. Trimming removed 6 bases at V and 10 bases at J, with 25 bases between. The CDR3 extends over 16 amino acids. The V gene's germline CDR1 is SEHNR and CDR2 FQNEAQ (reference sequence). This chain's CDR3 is CASRGTVDSSFSEQFF. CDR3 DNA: TGTGCCAGCAGAGGTACCGTTGATAGCTCGTTTTCGGAGCAGTTCTTC.

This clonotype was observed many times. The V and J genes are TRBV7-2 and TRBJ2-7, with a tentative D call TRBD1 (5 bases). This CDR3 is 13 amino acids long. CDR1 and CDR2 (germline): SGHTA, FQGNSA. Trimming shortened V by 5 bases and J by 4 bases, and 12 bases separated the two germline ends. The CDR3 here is CASSRRQKYEQYF. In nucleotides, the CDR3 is TGTGCCAGCAGCCGTCGACAGAAGTACGAGCAGTACTTC.

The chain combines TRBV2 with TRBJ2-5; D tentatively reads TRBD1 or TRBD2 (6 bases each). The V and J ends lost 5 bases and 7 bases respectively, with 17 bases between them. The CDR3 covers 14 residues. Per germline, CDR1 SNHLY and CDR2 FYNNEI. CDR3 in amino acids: CASSRDIGGGTQYF. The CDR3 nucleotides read TGTGCCAGCAGTAGGGACATTGGAGGGGGGACCCAGTACTTC. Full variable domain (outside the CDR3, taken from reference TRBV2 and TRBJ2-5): EPEVTQTPSHQVTQMGQEVILRCVPISNHLYFYWYRQILGQKVEFLVSFYNNEISEKSEIFDDQFSVERPDGSNFTLKIRSTKLEDSAMYFCASSRDIGGGTQYFGPGTRLLVL.

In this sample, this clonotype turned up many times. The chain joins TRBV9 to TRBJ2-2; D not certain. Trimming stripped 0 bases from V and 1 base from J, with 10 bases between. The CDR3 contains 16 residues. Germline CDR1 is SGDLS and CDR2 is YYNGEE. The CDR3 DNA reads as TGTGCCAGCAGCGTAGGGCTTACCAAGAACACCGGGGAGCTGTTTTTT. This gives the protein CASSVGLTKNTGELFF.

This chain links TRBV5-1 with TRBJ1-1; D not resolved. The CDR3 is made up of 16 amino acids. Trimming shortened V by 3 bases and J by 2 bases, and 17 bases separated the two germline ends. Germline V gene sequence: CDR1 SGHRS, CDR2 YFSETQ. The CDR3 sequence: CASSSQEQMGNTEAFF. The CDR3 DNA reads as TGCGCCAGCAGCTCGCAGGAACAGATGGGAAACACTGAAGCTTTCTTT.

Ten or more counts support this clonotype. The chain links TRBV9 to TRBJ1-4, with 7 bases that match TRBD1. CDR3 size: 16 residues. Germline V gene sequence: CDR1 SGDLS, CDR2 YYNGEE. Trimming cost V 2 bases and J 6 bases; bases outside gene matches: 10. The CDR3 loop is CASSVKQGPVDEKLFF. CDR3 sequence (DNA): TGTGCCAGCAGCGTCAAACAGGGGCCCGTGGATGAAAAACTGTTTTTT.

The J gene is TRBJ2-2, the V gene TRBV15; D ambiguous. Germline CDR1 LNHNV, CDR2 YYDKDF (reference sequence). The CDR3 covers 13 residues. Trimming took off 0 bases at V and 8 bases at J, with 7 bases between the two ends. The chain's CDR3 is CATSRDLIGELFF. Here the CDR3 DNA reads TGTGCCACCAGCAGAGATCTGATAGGGGAGCTGTTTTTT.

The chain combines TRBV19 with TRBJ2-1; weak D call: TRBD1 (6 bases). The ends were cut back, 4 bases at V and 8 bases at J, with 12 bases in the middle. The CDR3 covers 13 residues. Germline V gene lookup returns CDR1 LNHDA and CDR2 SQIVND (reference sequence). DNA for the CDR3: TGTGCCAGTAGTAAGACAGGTTACGATGAGCAGTTCTTC. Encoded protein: CASSKTGYDEQFF. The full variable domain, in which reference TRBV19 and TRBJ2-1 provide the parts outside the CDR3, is DGGITQSPKYLFRKEGQNVTLSCEQNLNHDAMYWYRQDPGQGLRLIYYSQIVNDFQKGDIAEGYSVSREKKESFPLTVTSAQKNPTAFYLCASSKTGYDEQFFGPGTRLTVL.

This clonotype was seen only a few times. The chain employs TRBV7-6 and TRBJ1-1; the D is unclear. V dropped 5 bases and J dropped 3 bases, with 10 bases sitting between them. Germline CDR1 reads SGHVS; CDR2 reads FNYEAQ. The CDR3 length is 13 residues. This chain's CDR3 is CASSAGGDTEAFF. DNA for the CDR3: TGTGCCAGCAGCGCTGGCGGGGACACTGAAGCTTTCTTT. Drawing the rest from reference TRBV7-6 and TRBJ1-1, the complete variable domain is GAGVSQSPRYKVTKRGQDVALRCDPISGHVSLYWYRQALGQGPEFLTYFNYEAQQDKSGLPNDRFSAERPEGSISTLTIQRTEQRDSAMYRCASSAGGDTEAFFGQGTRLTVV.

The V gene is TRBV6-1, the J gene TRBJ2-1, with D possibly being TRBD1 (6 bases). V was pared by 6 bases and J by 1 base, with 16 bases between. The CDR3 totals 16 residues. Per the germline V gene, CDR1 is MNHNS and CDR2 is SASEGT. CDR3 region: CASRGTGTPSYNEQFF. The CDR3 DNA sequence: TGTGCCAGCAGGGGAACTGGGACACCTTCCTACAATGAGCAGTTCTTC.

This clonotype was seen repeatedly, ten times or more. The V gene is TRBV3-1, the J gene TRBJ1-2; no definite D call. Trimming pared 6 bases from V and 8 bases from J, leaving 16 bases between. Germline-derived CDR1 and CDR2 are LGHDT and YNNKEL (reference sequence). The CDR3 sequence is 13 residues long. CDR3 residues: CASRATNSVGYTF. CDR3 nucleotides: TGTGCCAGCAGGGCCACAAATTCTGTCGGCTACACCTTC.

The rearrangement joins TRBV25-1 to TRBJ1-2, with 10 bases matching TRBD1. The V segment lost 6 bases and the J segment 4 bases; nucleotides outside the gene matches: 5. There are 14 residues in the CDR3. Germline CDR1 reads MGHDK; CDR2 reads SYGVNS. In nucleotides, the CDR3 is TGTGCCAGCAGGTCGGGACAGGGGCTCTATGGCTACACCTTC. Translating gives CASRSGQGLYGYTF.

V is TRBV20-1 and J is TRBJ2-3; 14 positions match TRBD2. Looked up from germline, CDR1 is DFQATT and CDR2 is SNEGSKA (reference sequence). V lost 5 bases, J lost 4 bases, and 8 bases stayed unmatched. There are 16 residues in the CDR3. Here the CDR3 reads CSARKGLAGVADTQYF. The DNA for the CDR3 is TGCAGTGCTCGAAAGGGACTAGCGGGAGTAGCAGATACGCAGTATTTT.

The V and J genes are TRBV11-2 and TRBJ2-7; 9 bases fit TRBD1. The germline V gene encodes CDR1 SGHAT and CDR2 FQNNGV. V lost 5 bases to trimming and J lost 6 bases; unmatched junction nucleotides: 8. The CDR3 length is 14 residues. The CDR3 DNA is TGTGCCAGCAGCCCCGGGACAGGGAGAGGCGAGCAGTACTTC. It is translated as CASSPGTGRGEQYF.

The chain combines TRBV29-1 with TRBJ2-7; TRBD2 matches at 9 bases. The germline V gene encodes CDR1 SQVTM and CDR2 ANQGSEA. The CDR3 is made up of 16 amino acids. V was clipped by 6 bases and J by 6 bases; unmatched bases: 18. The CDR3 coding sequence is TGCAGCGTCACTGAAAATCTAGCGGGGCTTATATCCGAGCAGTACTTC. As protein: CSVTENLAGLISEQYF.

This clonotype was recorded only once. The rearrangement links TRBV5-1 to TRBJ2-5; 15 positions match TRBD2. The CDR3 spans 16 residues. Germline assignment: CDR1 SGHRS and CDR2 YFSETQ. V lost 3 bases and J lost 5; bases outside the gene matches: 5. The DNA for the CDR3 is TGCGCCAGCAGCTCAGGACTAGCGGGAGGGCCGGAGACCCAGTACTTC. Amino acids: CASSSGLAGGPETQYF.

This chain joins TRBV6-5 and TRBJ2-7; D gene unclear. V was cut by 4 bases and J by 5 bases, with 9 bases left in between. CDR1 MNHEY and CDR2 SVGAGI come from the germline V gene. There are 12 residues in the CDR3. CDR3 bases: TGTGCCAGCAGTTCAGTAATTAACGAGCAGTACTTC. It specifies CASSSVINEQYF.

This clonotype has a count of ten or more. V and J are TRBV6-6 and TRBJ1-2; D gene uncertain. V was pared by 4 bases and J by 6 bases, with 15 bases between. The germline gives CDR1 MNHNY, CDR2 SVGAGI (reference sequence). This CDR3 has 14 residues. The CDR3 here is CASSSAFLFDGYTF. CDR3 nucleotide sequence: TGTGCCAGCAGTTCGGCCTTCCTTTTCGATGGCTACACCTTC.

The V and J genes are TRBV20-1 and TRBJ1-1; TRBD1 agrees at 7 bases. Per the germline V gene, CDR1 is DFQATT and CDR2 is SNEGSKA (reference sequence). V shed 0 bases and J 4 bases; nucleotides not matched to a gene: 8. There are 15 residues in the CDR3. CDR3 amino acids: CSARDPRGEGTEAFF. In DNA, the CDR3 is TGCAGTGCTAGAGATCCCAGGGGGGAGGGCACTGAAGCTTTCTTT.

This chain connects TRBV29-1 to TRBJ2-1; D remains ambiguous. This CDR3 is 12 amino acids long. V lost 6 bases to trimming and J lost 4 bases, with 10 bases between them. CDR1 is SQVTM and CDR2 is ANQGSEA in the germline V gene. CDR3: CSVGSPYNEQFF. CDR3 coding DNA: TGCAGCGTCGGTTCACCGTACAATGAGCAGTTCTTC.